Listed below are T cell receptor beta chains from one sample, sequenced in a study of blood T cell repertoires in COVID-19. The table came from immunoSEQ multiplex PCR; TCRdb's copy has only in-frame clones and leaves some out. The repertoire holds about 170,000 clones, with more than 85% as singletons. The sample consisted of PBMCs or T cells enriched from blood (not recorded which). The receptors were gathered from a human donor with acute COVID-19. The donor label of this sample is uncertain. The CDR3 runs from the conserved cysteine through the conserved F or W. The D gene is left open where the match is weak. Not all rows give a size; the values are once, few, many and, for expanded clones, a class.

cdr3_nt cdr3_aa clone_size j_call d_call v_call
TGTGCCAGCAGCTACGGACAGGGGTCGGAGACCCAGTACTTC CASSYGQGSETQYF - TRBJ2-5 TRBD1 TRBV7-3
TGTGCCAGCAGCCAGAACTCGAACACCATATATTTT CASSQNSNTIYF once TRBJ1-3 - TRBV3-1/TRBV3-2
TGTGCCAGCAGAGATTTCCGGGAAACTGAAGCTTTCTTT CASRDFRETEAFF - TRBJ1-1 - TRBV12-3/TRBV12-4
TGTGCCAGCAGCTGGGACAGGAGGGGAAACACCATATATTTT CASSWDRRGNTIYF - TRBJ1-3 TRBD1 TRBV5-5
TGTGCCCCTCGACAGGGGGGAAACACCATATATTTT CAPRQGGNTIYF - TRBJ1-3 TRBD1 TRBV24-1
TGTGCCTGGAGGACAGGGATGGGGAACTATGGCTACACCTTC CAWRTGMGNYGYTF - TRBJ1-2 TRBD1 TRBV30
TGTGCCAGCAGTCTGGCGGGGGAGGGTGAGCAGTTCTTC CASSLAGEGEQFF - TRBJ2-1 TRBD2 TRBV2
TGTGCCAGCAGCTTAAGAGACAGGGGGTTAAATCAGCCCCAGCATTTT CASSLRDRGLNQPQHF - TRBJ1-5 TRBD1 TRBV5-5
TGTGCCTGGAGCCCAGGGGGCACCTATGGCTACACCTTC CAWSPGGTYGYTF - TRBJ1-2 TRBD1 TRBV30
TGTGCCAGCAGTGAGGGTATGGTTCAGGGCGATGGCTACACCTTC CASSEGMVQGDGYTF few TRBJ1-2 - TRBV6-1
TGTGCCACCAGGGCGCGGGGGGACCCAGGCGGGGAGCTGTTTTTT CATRARGDPGGELFF once TRBJ2-2 TRBD2 TRBV15
TGTGCCACCAGTGACCCAAACGAGGACAGGACTAACTATGGCTACACCTTC CATSDPNEDRTNYGYTF - TRBJ1-2 TRBD1 TRBV24-1
TGCGCCAGCACCCTTGTCCAGGGGAACGCCGGGGAGCTGTTTTTT CASTLVQGNAGELFF - TRBJ2-2 - TRBV5-1
TGTGCCAGCAGTCCGGACAGGGATGGCCAGCCCCAGCATTTT CASSPDRDGQPQHF once TRBJ1-5 TRBD1 TRBV6-2/TRBV6-3
TGTGCCAGCAGCCGACAGGGGGTACAGGTCGACGGCTACACCTTC CASSRQGVQVDGYTF - TRBJ1-2 TRBD1 TRBV2
TGTGCCACCGAGGGACAGATGGTTAGCGGGGAGCTGTTTTTT CATEGQMVSGELFF - TRBJ2-2 TRBD1 TRBV24-1
TGTGCCATCAGTGAGTCCTTGGCTTCCTACGAGCAGTACTTC CAISESLASYEQYF - TRBJ2-7 - TRBV10-3
TGTGCCAGCTCACCTCCAGGGGGCGTCACTGAAGCTTTCTTT CASSPPGGVTEAFF few TRBJ1-1 TRBD1 TRBV18
TGTGCCAGCAGCCAACGCGCTGGAAACACCATATATTTT CASSQRAGNTIYF many TRBJ1-3 - TRBV7-9
TGTGCCAGCAGTGCTAATAAGGCTAGCGGGGGGGTCGGGGATACGCAGTATTTT CASSANKASGGVGDTQYF - TRBJ2-3 TRBD2 TRBV6-2/TRBV6-3
TGTGCCAGCAGCTTAGATGGGGGCGCGGAGACCCAGTACTTC CASSLDGGAETQYF - TRBJ2-5 - TRBV7-9
TGTGCCAGTAGTATAGAAGGGACTAGCACAGATACGCAGTATTTT CASSIEGTSTDTQYF - TRBJ2-3 - TRBV19
TGTGCCAGCAGCGACGTCACTCGGAGTGGCGGTAACGAGCAGTACTTC CASSDVTRSGGNEQYF - TRBJ2-7 - TRBV7-6
TGTGCCAGTAGTATAGGTGGGACAGGGGGCTCAGAGACCCAGTACTTC CASSIGGTGGSETQYF few TRBJ2-5 TRBD1 TRBV19
TGTGCCAGCAGCTTAGTTGGCCGCGGCGGCTACGAGCAGTACTTC CASSLVGRGGYEQYF - TRBJ2-7 - TRBV7-9
TGTGCCAGCAGCTTGTATACAGGCCCCACGAACACTGAAGCTTTCTTT CASSLYTGPTNTEAFF - TRBJ1-1 - TRBV5-8
TGTGCCACCAGTGATTTGAGGACAGGGAGGGACGAGCAGTACTTC CATSDLRTGRDEQYF - TRBJ2-7 - TRBV24-1
TGCGCCAGCAGTGCCGGAGGCGAGACGCAGTATTTT CASSAGGETQYF - TRBJ2-3 - TRBV10-1
TGTGCCTGGAGTCCGGAGGGGGCAAAAGGCTACACCTTC CAWSPEGAKGYTF once TRBJ1-2 TRBD1 TRBV30
TGTGCCAGCAGCGGGACTAGGGGTGGGGATACGCAGTATTTT CASSGTRGGDTQYF - TRBJ2-3 TRBD2 TRBV6-2/TRBV6-3
TGTGCCAGCAGTTTATCCTGGGGACTAGCGGGGGTATACGAGCAGTACTTC CASSLSWGLAGVYEQYF - TRBJ2-7 TRBD2 TRBV27
TGTGCCAGCAGCTTAAGGGGACAGGGGGCGATAACTGGGGCCAACGTCCTGACTTTC CASSLRGQGAITGANVLTF - TRBJ2-6 TRBD1 TRBV7-3
TGTGCCAGCAGCCGGGACAGGGGTCGAGGCTACACCTTC CASSRDRGRGYTF - TRBJ1-2 TRBD1 TRBV6-5
TGCGCCAGCAGCTTAGGAAGGGGGCGGTATATCTACGAGCAGTACTTC CASSLGRGRYIYEQYF - TRBJ2-7 TRBD1 TRBV5-1
TGTGCCAGTAGTCCCCTGGGAGGGTCAGGCTCCTACGAGCAGTACTTC CASSPLGGSGSYEQYF many TRBJ2-7 TRBD2 TRBV19
TGTGCCAGTAGTCAGCCGGGGGGGAACACTGAAGCTTTCTTT CASSQPGGNTEAFF - TRBJ1-1 - TRBV19
TGTGCCAGCAGCTTCGGAGGTAGGACTGAAGCTTTCTTT CASSFGGRTEAFF - TRBJ1-1 - TRBV11-2
TGCAGCGTTGAAGGAGAAGAGACCCAGTACTTC CSVEGEETQYF - TRBJ2-5 - TRBV29-1
TGTGCCAGCAGCCTCTACCGGGACTTAGGAGAGACCCAGTACTTC CASSLYRDLGETQYF - TRBJ2-5 - TRBV7-2
TGTGCCAGCTCCGTCCCGGGGGGCCCAGGAAACACCATATATTTT CASSVPGGPGNTIYF - TRBJ1-3 - TRBV5-6
TGTGCCAGCAGTTACTCGGGACAATACGGCACTGAAGCTTTCTTT CASSYSGQYGTEAFF - TRBJ1-1 - TRBV6-5
TGTGCCAGCAGTTTCGACAGGGCCTACGAGCAGTACTTC CASSFDRAYEQYF - TRBJ2-7 TRBD1 TRBV2
TGTGCCAGCAGCTTAGCCGCGGGCCCCTACAATGAGCAGTTCTTC CASSLAAGPYNEQFF - TRBJ2-1 - TRBV11-2
TGTGCCAGCAGCCCCGGACATACCTACGAGCAGTACTTC CASSPGHTYEQYF few TRBJ2-7 - TRBV27
TGTGCCACCAGTGGGCAGGTCGGCAATGAGCAGTTCTTC CATSGQVGNEQFF - TRBJ2-1 - TRBV24-1
TGTGCCAGCAGAGGACTTAGGCGACAGGGGGGGTCCTACAATGAGCAGTTCTTC CASRGLRRQGGSYNEQFF - TRBJ2-1 TRBD1 TRBV11-2
TGTGCCAGCAGGCCCGGGACTAGCATGTACGAGCAGTACTTC CASRPGTSMYEQYF - TRBJ2-7 TRBD2 TRBV2
TGTGCCAGCAGTCCCATTAGCCATCTGGAGACCCAGTACTTC CASSPISHLETQYF few TRBJ2-5 - TRBV25-1
TGTGCCAGCAGCACTGTAGCGGGGTCTAGCACAGATACGCAGTATTTT CASSTVAGSSTDTQYF - TRBJ2-3 TRBD2 TRBV9
TGCGCCAGCAGCCAGAGGACATTCAACTATGGCTACACCTTC CASSQRTFNYGYTF - TRBJ1-2 - TRBV4-3
TGCGCCAGCAGCTTGGCGGACAGGGGACCAAACTATGGCTACACCTTC CASSLADRGPNYGYTF - TRBJ1-2 TRBD1 TRBV5-1
TGTGCCAGCAACCACAATAGCAATCAGCCCCAGCATTTT CASNHNSNQPQHF - TRBJ1-5 - TRBV6-5
TGTGCCTGGAGTGTCCGGACAGGGATCGGCTACACCTTC CAWSVRTGIGYTF - TRBJ1-2 TRBD1 TRBV30
TGCGCCAGCAGCCAAGGTTATGCGGGGAATGAGCAGTTCTTC CASSQGYAGNEQFF - TRBJ2-1 - TRBV4-1